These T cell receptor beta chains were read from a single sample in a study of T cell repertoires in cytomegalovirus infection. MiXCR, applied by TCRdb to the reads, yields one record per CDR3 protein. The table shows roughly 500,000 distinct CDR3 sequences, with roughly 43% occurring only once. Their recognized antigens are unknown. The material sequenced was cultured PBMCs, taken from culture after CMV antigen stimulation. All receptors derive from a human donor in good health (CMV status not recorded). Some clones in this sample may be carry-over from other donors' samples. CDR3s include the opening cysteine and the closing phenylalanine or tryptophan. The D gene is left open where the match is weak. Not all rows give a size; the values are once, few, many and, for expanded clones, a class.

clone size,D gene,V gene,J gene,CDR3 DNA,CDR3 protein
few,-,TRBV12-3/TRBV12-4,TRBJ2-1,TGTGCCAGCAGTGAACGTGGCCGCACAGGCCCCAATGAGCAGTTCTTC,CASSERGRTGPNEQFF
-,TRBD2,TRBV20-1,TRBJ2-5,TGCGGCGGGACTAGCTGGGAGACCCAGTACTTC,CGGTSWETQYF
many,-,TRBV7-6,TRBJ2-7,TGTGCCAGCAGCTTAGGTGAGACCTACGAGCAGTACTTC,CASSLGETYEQYF
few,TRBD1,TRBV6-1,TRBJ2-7,TGTGCCAGCAGACGACGGGACAGGTCCTACGAGCAGTACTTC,CASRRRDRSYEQYF
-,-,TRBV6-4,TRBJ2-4,TGTGCCAGCAGTGATAATCGGGGAGGCAGAGGCAAAAACATTCAGTACTTC,CASSDNRGGRGKNIQYF
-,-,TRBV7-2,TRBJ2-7,TGTGCCAGCAGCCCCGCGGTGGCAGACTACGAGCAGTACTTC,CASSPAVADYEQYF
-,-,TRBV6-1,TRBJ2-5,TGTGCCACCCAATACTACCGGGACTCCCAAGAGACCCAGTACTTC,CATQYYRDSQETQYF
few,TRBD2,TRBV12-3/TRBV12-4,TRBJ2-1,TGTGCCAGCAGCGTTTCGGTCTTAGCGGGAGGTCTCGATAATGAGCAGTTCTTC,CASSVSVLAGGLDNEQFF
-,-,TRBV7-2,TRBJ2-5,TGTGCCAGCAGCCGTCCCCCCCCCTTATCCATAGAGACCCAGTACTTC,CASSRPPPLSIETQYF
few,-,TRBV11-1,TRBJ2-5,TGTGCCAGCAGCTTACACTCCCGGCAGGAGACCCAGTACTTC,CASSLHSRQETQYF
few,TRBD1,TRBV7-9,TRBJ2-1,TGTGCCAGCAGCCGCCAGGGGGCAGTCCCCAATGAGCAGTTCTTC,CASSRQGAVPNEQFF
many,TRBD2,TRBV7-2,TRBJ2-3,TGTGCCAGCAGCATACGGACTAGCGGGGGAATTTCCCTCCCCGCGGATACGCAGTATTTT,CASSIRTSGGISLPADTQYF
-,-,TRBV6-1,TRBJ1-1,TGTGCCAGCGACCTGAACACTGAAGCTTTCTTT,CASDLNTEAFF
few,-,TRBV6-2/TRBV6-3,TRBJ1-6,TGTGCCAGCCTACTGGGGCAGGATTCACCCCTCCACTTT,CASLLGQDSPLHF
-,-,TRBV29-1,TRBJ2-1,TGCAGCGTTCGTGGCTCCCTGGGTGAGCAGTTCTTC,CSVRGSLGEQFF
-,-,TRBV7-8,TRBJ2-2,TGTGCCAGCAGCCGGCACCCCGGGGAGCTGTTTTTT,CASSRHPGELFF
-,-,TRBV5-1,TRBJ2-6,TGCGCCAGCAGCTTGGAGCCGGGGGCCCCGACCCTGACTTTC,CASSLEPGAPTLTF
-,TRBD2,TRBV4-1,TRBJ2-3,TGCGCCAGCAGCCAAGGGCCAGGATCAGCGGGAGTCGCGGATACGCAGTATTTT,CASSQGPGSAGVADTQYF
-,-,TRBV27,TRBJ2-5,TGTGCCAGCAGTTTACAGGGGTTGGGGACCCAGTACTTC,CASSLQGLGTQYF
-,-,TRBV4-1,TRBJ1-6,TGCGCCAGCAGCCAATTCGGGGGCTACGAGTATAATTCACCCCTCCACTTT,CASSQFGGYEYNSPLHF
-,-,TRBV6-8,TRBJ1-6,TGTGCCAGCTATACCATTGGTTCACCCCTCCACTTT,CASYTIGSPLHF
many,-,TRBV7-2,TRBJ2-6,TGTGCCAGCAGCTTGGCTACCGCTGGGGCCAACGTCCTGACTTTC,CASSLATAGANVLTF
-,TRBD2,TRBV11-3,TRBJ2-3,TGTGCCAGCAGCCGAAGCGGGAGGGACCTAGATACGCAGTATTTT,CASSRSGRDLDTQYF
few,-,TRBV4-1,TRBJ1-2,TGCGCCAGCAGCCAAGATGGGCGTAACTATGGCTACACCTTC,CASSQDGRNYGYTF
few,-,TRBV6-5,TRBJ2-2,TGTGCCAGCAGTTACCGGGGCGCGGGTGTCCCCGGGGAGCTGTTTTTT,CASSYRGAGVPGELFF
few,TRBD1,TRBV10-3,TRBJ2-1,TGTGCCATCAGTGTCGTCGACAGGGAGAGTGGTGAGCAGTTCTTC,CAISVVDRESGEQFF
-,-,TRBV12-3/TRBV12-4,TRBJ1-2,TGTGCCAGCAGTCCTACCGAAGCTAACTATGGCTACACCTTC,CASSPTEANYGYTF
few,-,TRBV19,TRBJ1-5,TGTGCCAGTAGTATAGACGGGTGGCAGCCCCAGCATTTT,CASSIDGWQPQHF